This T cell receptor beta chain was profiled in a study of CD8+ T cells in alopecia areata. A few counts support this clone. Extracted RNA was reverse transcribed, and the resulting cDNA served as sequencing template. The data were produced by immunoSEQ multiplex PCR, yet TCRdb's version contains in-frame clones alone and is incomplete. The data contain 65,000 to 90,000 clones, just over 50% of them singletons. Specimens obtained from alopecia areata patients comprised lesional scalp punch biopsies and peripheral blood. CDR3 length: 12 amino acids. CDR1 and CDR2 from the germline V gene are SEHNR and FQNEAQ (reference sequence). The ends were cut back, 2 bases at V and 5 bases at J, with 7 bases in the middle.

The source material was NKG2D-high CD8+ T cells sorted from blood. J is TRBJ2-7 and V is TRBV7-9; tentatively, D is TRBD1 (5 bases). This TCR came from a human donor with alopecia areata. The CDR3 protein is CASSLRGNEQYF. In DNA, the CDR3 is TGTGCCAGCAGCTTAAGGGGAAACGAGCAGTACTTC. The variable domain in full, completed from reference TRBV7-9 and TRBJ2-7, reads DTGVSQNPRHKITKRGQNVTFRCDPISEHNRLYWYRQTLGQGPEFLTYFQNEAQLEKSRLLSDRFSAERPKGSFSTLEIQRTEQGDSAMYLCASSLRGNEQYFGPGTRLTVT.